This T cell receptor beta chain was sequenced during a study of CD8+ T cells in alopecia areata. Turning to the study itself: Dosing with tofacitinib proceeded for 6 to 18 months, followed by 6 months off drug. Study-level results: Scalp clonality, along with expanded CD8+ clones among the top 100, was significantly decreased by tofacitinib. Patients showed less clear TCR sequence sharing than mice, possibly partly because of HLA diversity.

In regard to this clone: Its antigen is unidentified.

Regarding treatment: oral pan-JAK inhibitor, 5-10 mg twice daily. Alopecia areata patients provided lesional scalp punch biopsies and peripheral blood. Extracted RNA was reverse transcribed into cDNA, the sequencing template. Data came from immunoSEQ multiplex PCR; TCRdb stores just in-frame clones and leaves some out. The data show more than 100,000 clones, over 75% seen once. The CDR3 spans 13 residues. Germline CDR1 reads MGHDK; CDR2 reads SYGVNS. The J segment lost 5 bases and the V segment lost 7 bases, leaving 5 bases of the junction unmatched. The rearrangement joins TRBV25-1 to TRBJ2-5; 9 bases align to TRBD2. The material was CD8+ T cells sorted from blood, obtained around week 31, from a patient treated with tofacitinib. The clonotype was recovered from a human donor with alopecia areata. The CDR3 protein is CASNAGGLETQYF. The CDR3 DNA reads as TGTGCCAGCAACGCGGGAGGGCTCGAGACCCAGTACTTC.